The next 21 T cell receptor beta chains were all read from a single sample in a study of T cells after somatic rescue of genetic block. Libraries were prepared by immunoSEQ multiplex PCR; TCRdb keeps only in-frame clonotypes and omits some of them. Of about 72,000 clones listed, approximately 90% were seen once; the top ten hold about 3%. Sequencing was performed on peripheral blood mononuclear cells (PBMCs). These receptors were collected from a man aged 25 to 45.

V and J are TRBV2 and TRBJ2-1; no firm D call. V shed 1 base and J shed 0 bases, with 7 bases lying between them. Germline CDR1 and CDR2: SNHLY and FYNNEI. The CDR3 length is 15 residues. CDR3: CASSEEAVSYNEQFF. The DNA for the CDR3 is TGTGCCAGCAGTGAAGAGGCTGTCTCCTACAATGAGCAGTTCTTC.

V usage is TRBV19 and J usage is TRBJ2-7; D is ambiguous. CDR3 length: 10 residues. CDR1 and CDR2 (germline): LNHDA, SQIVND (reference sequence). The V gene lost 6 bases and the J gene lost 3 bases, with 3 bases spanning the gap. The CDR3 region is CASRLYEQYF. The CDR3 DNA is TGTGCCAGTAGACTCTACGAGCAGTACTTC.

In this sample, this clone turned up a few times. The chain carries TRBV6-5 and TRBJ1-1; D is perhaps TRBD1 (5 bases). Trimming pared 8 bases from V and 2 bases from J, leaving 9 bases between. This CDR3 is built from 12 residues. Germline CDR1 and CDR2: MNHEY and SVGAGI. The CDR3 DNA is TGTGCCAGCTTCAGGGCCAACACTGAAGCTTTCTTT. It encodes CASFRANTEAFF.

This clone has just one count. Written as DNA, the CDR3 is TGTGCCAGCAGTCAAGACAGGGGCGGGGAGACCCAGTACTTC. Protein sequence: CASSQDRGGETQYF. The genes are TRBV2 and TRBJ2-5; TRBD1 matches at 8 bases. The CDR3 spans 14 residues. The V gene's germline CDR1 is SNHLY and CDR2 FYNNEI. The ends lost 5 bases at V and 5 bases at J; junction bases unmatched: 7. Full variable domain (rest looked up from reference TRBV2 and TRBJ2-5): EPEVTQTPSHQVTQMGQEVILRCVPISNHLYFYWYRQILGQKVEFLVSFYNNEISEKSEIFDDQFSVERPDGSNFTLKIRSTKLEDSAMYFCASSQDRGGETQYFGPGTRLLVL.

The rearrangement links TRBV9 to TRBJ1-2, with D possibly being TRBD1 (6 bases). Germline values: CDR1 SGDLS, CDR2 YYNGEE. V lost 3 bases, J lost 1 base, and 13 bases lay in between. This CDR3 spans 15 amino acids. Here the CDR3 reads CASSGGAGHNYGYTF. The CDR3 nucleotides are TGTGCCAGCAGCGGGGGGGCAGGACATAACTATGGCTACACCTTC.

V usage is TRBV18 and J usage is TRBJ1-1; D not resolved. The V gene lost 4 bases and the J gene lost 4 bases, with 13 bases spanning the gap. The CDR3 consists of 14 residues. Germline CDR1 and CDR2: KGHSH and LQKENI. CDR3 loop: CASSQEYRSTEAFF. CDR3 coding DNA: TGTGCCAGCTCACAAGAATACCGGTCCACTGAAGCTTTCTTT.

This chain's CDR3 is CASSYSIGRGHEQYF. The CDR3 DNA follows: TGTGCCAGCAGTTACTCGATCGGCAGGGGCCACGAGCAGTACTTC. The chain carries TRBV6-6 and TRBJ2-7; D might be TRBD1 (6 bases). Germline CDR1 is MNHNY and CDR2 is SVGAGI (reference sequence). Trimming took off 0 bases at V and 5 bases at J, with 14 bases between the two ends. The CDR3 is made up of 15 amino acids.

The chain has TRBV19 and TRBJ1-6; 8 nucleotides align to TRBD1. CDR1 LNHDA and CDR2 SQIVND come from the germline V gene (reference sequence). The CDR3 spans 16 residues. Trimming at V came to 7 bases and at J to 1 base, leaving 6 bases not matched to a gene. CDR3 loop: CASNPTGASYNSPLHF. CDR3 nucleotide sequence: TGTGCCAGTAACCCGACAGGGGCGTCCTATAATTCACCCCTCCACTTT.

This clone was seen only a few times. The chain carries TRBV6-5 and TRBJ1-3, with 7 bases fitting TRBD1. CDR3 size: 14 residues. The J segment lost 4 bases and the V segment lost 5 bases, leaving 5 bases of the junction unmatched. CDR1 is MNHEY, CDR2 SVGAGI, per germline. The CDR3 protein is CASSTGAVGNTIYF. In nucleotides, the CDR3 is TGTGCCAGCAGTACAGGGGCCGTCGGAAACACCATATATTTT.

This sequence joins TRBV7-9 and TRBJ2-3; weak D call: TRBD2 (7 bases). CDR3 length equals 15 residues. Germline-derived CDR1 and CDR2 are SEHNR and FQNEAQ (reference sequence). Trimming removed 8 bases from V and 2 bases from J, with 17 bases in between. CDR3 amino acids: CASSWGGGPTDTQYF. Written as DNA, the CDR3 is TGTGCCAGCTCTTGGGGCGGGGGCCCCACAGATACGCAGTATTTT.

The rearrangement links TRBV5-5 to TRBJ1-6; D possibly corresponds to TRBD1 (5 bases). V lost 4 bases and J lost 9, with 8 bases in between. Germline V gene data show CDR1 as SGHKS and CDR2 as YYEKEE (reference sequence). The CDR3 consists of 12 residues. The CDR3 loop reads CASSLGGSPLHF. Here the CDR3 DNA reads TGTGCCAGCAGCCTCGGGGGTTCACCCCTCCACTTT.

The chain links TRBV4-1 to TRBJ2-6; the D is unclear. Trimming cost V 1 base and J 0 bases, with 7 bases left between them. Germline V lookup: CDR1 MGHRA, CDR2 YSYEKL. The CDR3 loop spans 16 amino acids. The CDR3 is CASSQGWNSGANVLTF. In DNA, the CDR3 is TGCGCCAGCAGCCAAGGATGGAACTCTGGGGCCAACGTCCTGACTTTC.

The CDR3 DNA reads as TGTGCCAGCACCGAGGACTTGGGCACCGGGGAGCTGTTTTTT. Translating it yields CASTEDLGTGELFF. The rearrangement links TRBV2 to TRBJ2-2, with D maybe TRBD2 (5 bases). The V gene's germline CDR1 is SNHLY and CDR2 FYNNEI. This CDR3 is 14 amino acids long. The V end lost 7 bases, the J end lost 4 bases, and 13 bases lay between the germline ends.

The rearrangement links TRBV6-6 to TRBJ2-7, with no clear D. This CDR3 region has 11 residues. Germline-derived CDR1 and CDR2 are MNHNY and SVGAGI (reference sequence). Trimming left V 4 bases short and J 7 bases short, with 8 bases between. The CDR3 region is CASSWLGEQYF. CDR3 DNA sequence: TGTGCCAGCAGTTGGCTGGGAGAGCAGTACTTC.

The chain is built from TRBV28 and TRBJ2-7; TRBD1 aligns across 10 bases. The CDR3 covers 15 residues. Germline V CDR1 and CDR2: MDHEN, SYDVKM. With V trimmed by 3 bases and J by 3 bases, 5 bases remained unmatched. This CDR3 is CASSLPGQGFYEQYF. CDR3 nucleotides: TGTGCCAGCAGTTTGCCGGGACAGGGGTTCTACGAGCAGTACTTC.

This clone showed up just once. The rearrangement links TRBV6-1 to TRBJ2-5; D is ambiguous. Germline CDR1 MNHNS, CDR2 SASEGT. The CDR3 is 13 amino acids. The V end was cut by 5 bases, the J end by 5 bases, with 12 bases between. Here the CDR3 reads CASSQSRGETQYF. The CDR3 nucleotides read TGTGCCAGCAGTCAGTCTCGAGGCGAGACCCAGTACTTC.

The gene calls are TRBV18 and TRBJ1-4; D uncertain. CDR3 length: 14 residues. V was trimmed by 0 bases and J by 7 bases, leaving 9 bases between them. CDR1 is KGHSH, CDR2 LQKENI, per germline. In DNA form, the CDR3 reads TGTGCCAGCTCACCACCAGCCTTTGGTGAAAAACTGTTTTTT. The encoded protein is CASSPPAFGEKLFF.

This clone is a singleton in its sample. The V and J genes are TRBV9 and TRBJ2-7, with D perhaps matching TRBD2 (5 bases). Germline lookup yields CDR1 SGDLS and CDR2 YYNGEE. V was clipped by 0 bases and J by 0 bases, with 13 bases between them. The CDR3 runs 16 residues. The CDR3 reads CASSVAGSAYSYEQYF. The CDR3 region has the DNA TGTGCCAGCAGCGTAGCGGGTAGCGCCTACTCCTACGAGCAGTACTTC. Based on the CDR3 plus reference TRBV9 and TRBJ2-7, the full variable domain is DSGVTQTPKHLITATGQRVTLRCSPRSGDLSVYWYQQSLDQGLQFLIQYYNGEERAKGNILERFSAQQFPDLHSELNLSSLELGDSALYFCASSVAGSAYSYEQYFGPGTRLTVT.

The rearrangement joins TRBV2 to TRBJ2-5; no reliable D call. The CDR3 runs 11 residues. V shed 7 bases and J shed 4 bases, with 7 bases lying between them. Germline CDR1 SNHLY, CDR2 FYNNEI. This CDR3 reads CASTYAETQYF. CDR3 nucleotides: TGTGCCAGCACCTATGCAGAGACCCAGTACTTC.

In this sample, this clone turned up once. The chain uses TRBV7-6 and TRBJ2-1, with D possibly TRBD1 on 6 matching bases. The V gene's germline CDR1 is SGHVS and CDR2 FNYEAQ. V was clipped by 2 bases and J by 6 bases, with 11 bases between them. The CDR3 runs to 14 residues. The CDR3: CASSLSIRGNEQFF. DNA for the CDR3: TGTGCCAGCAGCTTATCCATCAGGGGCAATGAGCAGTTCTTC.

V is TRBV27 and J is TRBJ2-7; TRBD1 agrees at 9 bases. Germline V gene sequence: CDR1 MNHEY, CDR2 SMNVEV (reference sequence). CDR3 length: 15 residues. J lost 3 bases, V lost 6 bases, and 9 bases had no gene match. As DNA, the CDR3 is TGTGCCAGCAGAGGTCCGGGACAGGGAGGCTACGAGCAGTACTTC. This translates into CASRGPGQGGYEQYF.